One sample yielded the 28 T cell receptor beta chains listed below, sequenced in a study of PD-1 blockade in classical Hodgkin lymphoma. The data were produced by immunoSEQ multiplex PCR, yet TCRdb's version contains in-frame clones alone and is incomplete. The top ten hold approximately 35% of the sample, which has 10,000 to 12,000 clones, approximately 72% seen once. In every patient, relapse followed autologous stem cell transplantation, while exposure to brentuximab vedotin differed. The specimen was peripheral blood mononuclear cells (PBMCs), collected at baseline. The source is a human donor with classical Hodgkin lymphoma.

Details on this clone: A far larger clone is one base from this, pointing to a likely read error. The DNA is left out, because the CDR3 cannot be placed on it with certainty; the CDR3 is given as TCRdb lists it. The chain combines TRBV6-6 with TRBJ1-1. Germline loops: CDR1 MNHNY, CDR2 SVGAGI (reference sequence). 14 amino acids form the CDR3, both terminal residues included. The chain's CDR3 is CASSYFGEGAEASF.

This clone was observed once. The genes are TRBV19 and TRBJ1-5, with D maybe TRBD1 (5 bases). Germline loops: CDR1 LNHDA, CDR2 SQIVND (reference sequence). This CDR3 is 16 amino acids long. The ends were cut back, 1 base at V and 3 bases at J, with 13 bases in the middle. The DNA for the CDR3 is TGTGCCAGTAGTATAGTTCACGGGACGGACAATCAGCCCCAGCATTTT. It yields the protein CASSIVHGTDNQPQHF. Supplemented by reference TRBV19 and TRBJ1-5, the full variable domain reads DGGITQSPKYLFRKEGQNVTLSCEQNLNHDAMYWYRQDPGQGLRLIYYSQIVNDFQKGDIAEGYSVSREKKESFPLTVTSAQKNPTAFYLCASSIVHGTDNQPQHFGDGTRLSIL.

This sequence joins TRBV6-5 and TRBJ2-1, with 11 bases fitting TRBD2. The CDR3 has 14 amino acids. Looked up from germline, CDR1 is MNHEY and CDR2 is SVGAGI. With V trimmed by 5 bases and J by 6 bases, 3 bases remained unmatched. CDR3 nucleotides: TGTGCCAGCAGTGCTAGCGGGGGGATCAATGAGCAGTTCTTC. It is translated as CASSASGGINEQFF.

The chain carries TRBV4-2 and TRBJ1-1; D is possibly TRBD1 (5 bases). CDR3 length: 16 amino acids. V was clipped by 0 bases and J by 4 bases, with 15 bases between them. Germline V gives CDR1 LGHNA, CDR2 YNFKEQ. CDR3 sequence (DNA): TGTGCCAGCAGCCAAGATCAAAGGGGAAGGGGCACTGAAGCTTTCTTT. Its translation: CASSQDQRGRGTEAFF.

V and J are TRBV6-1 and TRBJ2-3, with a possible D match to TRBD2 (5 bases). Germline lookup yields CDR1 MNHNS and CDR2 SASEGT. The CDR3 runs to 15 residues. The ends were cut back, 3 bases at V and 4 bases at J, with 14 bases in the middle. CDR3 sequence reads: CASSEMASNADTQYF. The CDR3 bases are TGTGCCAGCAGTGAGATGGCTAGCAACGCAGATACGCAGTATTTT.

V and J are TRBV27 and TRBJ1-2; no reliable D call. This CDR3 has 13 amino acids. Trimming left V 6 bases short and J 5 bases short, with 13 bases between. CDR1 MNHEY and CDR2 SMNVEV come from the germline V gene (reference sequence). As DNA, the CDR3 is TGTGCCAGCAGGACCTCTACGGGGTATGGCTACACCTTC. This translates into CASRTSTGYGYTF.

The rearrangement uses TRBV5-4 and TRBJ2-3, with 8 bases lining up with TRBD2. In germline, CDR1 is SGHNT, CDR2 YYREEE (reference sequence). The CDR3 is 17 residues long. V dropped 2 bases and J dropped 6; count of bases not matched to a gene: 14. CDR3 amino acids: CASSLPPSGSGMDTQYF. In nucleotides, the CDR3 is TGTGCCAGCAGCTTACCTCCTAGCGGGTCGGGAATGGATACGCAGTATTTT.

A note on this clone: The sample holds other DNA sequences that translate to the same CDR3. The J gene is TRBJ1-5, the V gene TRBV6-6; no clear D gene. The V gene lost 5 bases and the J gene lost 0 bases, with 8 bases spanning the gap. This CDR3 has 14 amino acids. From germline, CDR1 is MNHNY and CDR2 SVGAGI (reference sequence). DNA of the CDR3: TGTGCCAGCAGTCCTAATTATAGCAATCAGCCCCAGCATTTT. Its protein product is CASSPNYSNQPQHF.

The rearrangement joins TRBV10-2 to TRBJ2-7, with a tentative D call TRBD2 (6 bases). The germline V gene has CDR1 WSHSY and CDR2 SAAADI. The CDR3 loop spans 13 amino acids. Trimming cost V 4 bases and J 4 bases, with 11 bases left between them. CDR3 residues: CASSAGVTYEQYV. In DNA, the CDR3 is TGCGCCAGCAGTGCGGGGGTAACGTACGAGCAGTACGTC.

V usage is TRBV6-4 and J usage is TRBJ1-1, with D uncertain. The CDR3 covers 10 residues. Trimming removed 7 bases from V and 2 bases from J, with 2 bases in between. CDR1 is MRHNA, CDR2 SNTAGT, per germline. The CDR3: CASKNTEAFF. The CDR3 bases are TGTGCCAGCAAAAACACTGAAGCTTTCTTT.

J is TRBJ1-2 and V is TRBV19, with D tentatively TRBD1 (6 bases). The V end lost 7 bases, the J end lost 6 bases, and 30 bases lay between the germline ends. The germline V gene encodes CDR1 LNHDA and CDR2 SQIVND (reference sequence). The CDR3 runs to 18 residues. For the CDR3, the DNA is TGTGCCAGTATTATTATCCCCACCTGGGGGGGGGCGGTCAATGGCTACACCTTC. Protein sequence: CASIIIPTWGGAVNGYTF.

The chain recombines TRBV7-8 with TRBJ2-1; TRBD1 matches at 9 bases. The V gene end was trimmed by 4 bases and the J gene end by 7 bases; junction bases not matched to a gene: 8. The CDR3 covers 15 residues. Germline values: CDR1 SGHVS, CDR2 FQNEAQ. For the CDR3, the DNA is TGTGCCAGCAGCTGGGAGGACAGGGGTTTAAATGAGCAGTTCTTC. Translation gives CASSWEDRGLNEQFF.

Within the sample, this clone is medium-sized. The chain employs TRBV7-2 and TRBJ1-2; D is undetermined. This CDR3 contains 12 residues. Germline values: CDR1 SGHTA, CDR2 FQGNSA. The V gene lost 3 bases and the J gene lost 6 bases, with 8 bases spanning the gap. CDR3 in DNA: TGTGCCAGCAGCTTGACCGACGATGGCTACACCTTC. Translating gives CASSLTDDGYTF.

This chain uses TRBV2 with TRBJ1-3; 8 bases are shared with TRBD1. This CDR3 has 15 amino acids. The germline CDR1 and CDR2 sequences are SNHLY and FYNNEI. The V segment lost 5 bases and the J segment 3 bases; nucleotides outside the gene matches: 6. CDR3 nucleotide sequence: TGTGCCAGCAGTCAGGGCAGGGGGCTTGGAAACACCATATATTTT. Translating it yields CASSQGRGLGNTIYF.

The rearrangement uses TRBV9 and TRBJ2-5; possible D gene TRBD1, 5 bases. The CDR3 contains 14 residues. Trimming took off 4 bases at V and 3 bases at J, with 13 bases between the two ends. Germline V gives CDR1 SGDLS, CDR2 YYNGEE. CDR3: CASSPHTTEETQYF. CDR3 DNA sequence: TGTGCCAGCAGCCCGCACACGACAGAAGAGACCCAGTACTTC.

In this sample, this clone turned up once. V is TRBV7-9 and J is TRBJ2-3; TRBD2 might be the D (6 bases). The germline CDR1 and CDR2 sequences are SEHNR and FQNEAQ (reference sequence). Trimming removed 5 bases at V and 3 bases at J, with 15 bases between. The CDR3 has 15 residues. CDR3 in amino acids: CASSPSGGSTDTQYF. CDR3 in DNA: TGTGCCAGCAGCCCCAGTGGGGGGAGTACAGATACGCAGTATTTT.

This rearrangement joins TRBV5-1 to TRBJ2-3, with D tentatively TRBD1 (5 bases). Germline CDR1 SGHRS, CDR2 YFSETQ. CDR3 length: 14 amino acids. Trimming took 1 base from V and 2 from J, leaving 8 bases between them. CDR3 sequence: CASSLKGATDTQYF. The CDR3 region has the DNA TGCGCCAGCAGCTTGAAAGGGGCCACAGATACGCAGTATTTT.

This clone has just a few counts. The chain combines TRBV5-1 with TRBJ2-1, with 7 bases identical to TRBD2. Looked up from germline, CDR1 is SGHRS and CDR2 is YFSETQ. The CDR3 loop spans 14 amino acids. J lost 0 bases, V lost 6 bases, and 3 bases had no gene match. CDR3 loop: CASKAGDSYNEQFF. CDR3 in DNA: TGCGCCAGCAAGGCGGGGGACTCCTACAATGAGCAGTTCTTC. Full variable domain (remainder filled in from reference TRBV5-1 and TRBJ2-1): KAGVTQTPRYLIKTRGQQVTLSCSPISGHRSVSWYQQTPGQGLQFLFEYFSETQRNKGNFPGRFSGRQFSNSRSEMNVSTLELGDSALYLCASKAGDSYNEQFFGPGTRLTVL.

The chain joins TRBV18 to TRBJ1-1; 8 bases align to TRBD1. With V trimmed by 3 bases and J by 4 bases, 7 bases remained unmatched. The CDR3 is 15 amino acids. Germline V gene data show CDR1 as KGHSH and CDR2 as LQKENI. The CDR3 bases are TGTGCCAGCTCACCGGGCCGTACAGGGGGCACTGAAGCTTTCTTT. It yields the protein CASSPGRTGGTEAFF.

This clone was recorded a few times. The chain is built from TRBV21-1 and TRBJ1-2. TRBV21-1 is a recognized pseudogene. CDR3 size: 16 residues. CDR3: CASSKAPPRSDYGYTF. The CDR3 nucleotides read TGTGCCAGCAGCAAAGCCCCCCCGAGGTCGGACTATGGCTACACCTTC.

CDR3 sequence: CASTQGLSGNTIYF. The DNA of the CDR3 is TGTGCCAGCACTCAAGGCCTCTCTGGAAACACCATATATTTT. The chain carries TRBV9 and TRBJ1-3, with D hard to call. Germline V gene data show CDR1 as SGDLS and CDR2 as YYNGEE. V was trimmed by 6 bases and J by 0 bases, leaving 10 bases between them. The CDR3 spans 14 residues.

This chain connects TRBV5-6 to TRBJ1-5; tentative D call: TRBD1 (6 bases). The CDR3 consists of 15 residues. Germline V lookup: CDR1 SGHDT, CDR2 YYEEEE. Between the trimmed V and J ends, which lost 3 bases and 4 bases, there was a span of 14 bases. This CDR3 is CASSSPPDSNQPQHF. The DNA for the CDR3 is TGTGCCAGCAGCTCGCCCCCGGACAGTAATCAGCCCCAGCATTTT.

In its sample, this clone is medium-sized. The chain carries TRBV27 and TRBJ2-5, with TRBD2 as a possible D gene (5 bases). The CDR3 consists of 12 residues. Trimming left V 5 bases short and J 5 bases short, with 9 bases between. CDR1 is MNHEY and CDR2 is SMNVEV in the germline V gene (reference sequence). The CDR3 protein is CASSGLNETQYF. The CDR3 DNA sequence: TGTGCCAGCAGTGGACTTAACGAGACCCAGTACTTC.

The chain is built from TRBV19 and TRBJ1-6, with a tentative D call TRBD1 (5 bases). V was trimmed by 7 bases and J by 6 bases, leaving 10 bases between them. CDR3 length: 13 residues. CDR1 is LNHDA, CDR2 SQIVND, per germline (reference sequence). Here the CDR3 DNA reads TGTGCCAGTATGCGGGACGGTAATTCACCCCTCCACTTT. Residues: CASMRDGNSPLHF.

CDR3 amino acids: CASSLAAGSHTGNTIYF. The DNA for the CDR3 is TGTGCCAGCAGCTTGGCTGCTGGGTCCCACACTGGAAACACCATATATTTT. V usage is TRBV7-6 and J usage is TRBJ1-3; D is unclear. Germline CDR1 is SGHVS and CDR2 is FNYEAQ. Trimming shortened V by 3 bases and J by 2 bases, and 17 bases separated the two germline ends. The CDR3 totals 17 residues. The variable domain in full, with the rest retrieved from reference TRBV7-6 and TRBJ1-3, is GAGVSQSPRYKVTKRGQDVALRCDPISGHVSLYWYRQALGQGPEFLTYFNYEAQQDKSGLPNDRFSAERPEGSISTLTIQRTEQRDSAMYRCASSLAAGSHTGNTIYFGEGSWLTVV.

V gene TRBV2 combines with J gene TRBJ1-2; TRBD1 agrees at 10 bases. The CDR3 has 15 amino acids. Germline V gene lookup returns CDR1 SNHLY and CDR2 FYNNEI. V lost 5 bases to trimming and J lost 3 bases; unmatched junction nucleotides: 6. In DNA form, the CDR3 reads TGTGCCAGCAGTCGGGACAGGGGCGCCTACTATGGCTACACCTTC. Its protein product is CASSRDRGAYYGYTF. Drawing the rest from reference TRBV2 and TRBJ1-2, the complete variable domain is EPEVTQTPSHQVTQMGQEVILRCVPISNHLYFYWYRQILGQKVEFLVSFYNNEISEKSEIFDDQFSVERPDGSNFTLKIRSTKLEDSAMYFCASSRDRGAYYGYTFGSGTRLTVV.

By sample share, this clone is medium-sized. The chain links TRBV27 to TRBJ2-2; 9 bases fit TRBD2. The CDR3 is 13 residues long. From germline, CDR1 is MNHEY and CDR2 SMNVEV (reference sequence). J gave up 6 bases and V 4 bases, and 0 bases lay outside the gene matches. The CDR3 bases are TGTGCCAGCAGTTGGACTAGCGCCGGGGAGCTGTTTTTT. Protein: CASSWTSAGELFF.

This clone has more than one count but fewer than ten. The chain uses TRBV7-3 and TRBJ2-7; D gene unclear. There are 14 residues in the CDR3. Germline V gene sequence: CDR1 SGHTA, CDR2 FQGTGA. Trimming shortened V by 0 bases and J by 6 bases, and 12 bases separated the two germline ends. DNA of the CDR3: TGTGCCAGCAGCTTAACAAGTTCTAGTCCCGAGCAGTACTTC. It specifies CASSLTSSSPEQYF.